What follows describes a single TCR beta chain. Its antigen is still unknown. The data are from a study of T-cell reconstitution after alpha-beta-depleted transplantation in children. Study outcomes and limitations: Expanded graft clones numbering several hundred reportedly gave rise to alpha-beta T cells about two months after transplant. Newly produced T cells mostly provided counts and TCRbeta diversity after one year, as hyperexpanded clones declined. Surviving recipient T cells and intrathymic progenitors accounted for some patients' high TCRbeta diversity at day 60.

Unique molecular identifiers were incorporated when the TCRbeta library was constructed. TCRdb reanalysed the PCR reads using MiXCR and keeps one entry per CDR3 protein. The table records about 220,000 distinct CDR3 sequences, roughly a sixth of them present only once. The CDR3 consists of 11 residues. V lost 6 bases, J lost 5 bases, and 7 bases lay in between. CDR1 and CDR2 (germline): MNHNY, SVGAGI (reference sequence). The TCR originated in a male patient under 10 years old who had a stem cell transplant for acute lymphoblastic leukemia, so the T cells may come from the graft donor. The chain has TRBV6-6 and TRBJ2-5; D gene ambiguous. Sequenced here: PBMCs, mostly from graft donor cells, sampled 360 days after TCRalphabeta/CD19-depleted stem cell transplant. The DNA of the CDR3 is TGTGCCAGCAGCCGGTCGGAGACCCAGTACTTC. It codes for CASSRSETQYF.